A single sample is the source of the 7 T cell receptor beta chains below, sequenced in a study of cytomegalovirus exposure and HLA in healthy donors. 13 Jbeta primers and 60 Vbeta primers were used for the PCR. Using immunoSEQ multiplex PCR, the repertoire was profiled, and TCRdb retains in-frame clones only, with some absent. The sample has some 150,000 clones; 79% are singletons. The sample taken for sequencing was PBMCs. These receptors came from a woman in her thirties or forties in good health and CMV-seropositive.

The CDR3: CASSPPTGVAEAFF. Written as DNA, the CDR3 is TGTGCCAGCTCACCACCGACAGGGGTCGCTGAAGCTTTCTTT. This chain connects TRBV18 to TRBJ1-1; the match to TRBD1 covers 8 bases. This CDR3 region has 14 residues. V was pared by 0 bases and J by 6 bases, with 3 bases of the junction left unmatched. The germline V gene encodes CDR1 KGHSH and CDR2 LQKENI.

This clone appeared once. The chain uses TRBV27 and TRBJ1-3, with unresolved D. This CDR3 has 13 residues. Germline-derived CDR1 and CDR2 are MNHEY and SMNVEV (reference sequence). Deletions cut 2 bases from V and 4 bases from J, with 6 bases between. The CDR3 bases are TGTGCCAGCAGTTTAAGTCGGGGAAACACCATATATTTT. Encoded protein: CASSLSRGNTIYF.

The chain is built from TRBV14 and TRBJ2-1, with 7 bases aligning to TRBD2. V lost 3 bases, J lost 4 bases, and 3 bases stayed unmatched. This CDR3 region has 14 residues. Germline assignment: CDR1 SGHDN and CDR2 FVKESK. The CDR3 loop is CASSHASGYNEQFF. The DNA of the CDR3 is TGTGCCAGCAGCCATGCTAGCGGTTACAATGAGCAGTTCTTC.

The genes are TRBV5-1 and TRBJ2-1, with 14 bases identical to TRBD2. The ends lost 4 bases at V and 6 bases at J; junction bases unmatched: 3. The CDR3 length is 15 residues. Germline V gene sequence: CDR1 SGHRS, CDR2 YFSETQ. As DNA, the CDR3 is TGCGCCAGCAGCCCCGGGACTAGCGGGGGCAATGAGCAGTTCTTC. Translating gives CASSPGTSGGNEQFF. Full variable domain (missing parts from reference TRBV5-1 and TRBJ2-1): KAGVTQTPRYLIKTRGQQVTLSCSPISGHRSVSWYQQTPGQGLQFLFEYFSETQRNKGNFPGRFSGRQFSNSRSEMNVSTLELGDSALYLCASSPGTSGGNEQFFGPGTRLTVL.

This clone was observed once. The chain uses TRBV6-5 and TRBJ1-5, with a tentative D call TRBD1 (6 bases). V lost 5 bases, J lost 0 bases, and 8 bases lay in between. The CDR3 is 14 amino acids. Germline CDR1 and CDR2: MNHEY and SVGAGI. The CDR3 is CASSEDSSNQPQHF. The CDR3 nucleotides read TGTGCCAGCAGTGAGGACAGTAGCAATCAGCCCCAGCATTTT.

This chain joins TRBV5-4 and TRBJ2-4, with a possible D match to TRBD1 (6 bases). CDR1 is SGHNT, CDR2 YYREEE, per germline (reference sequence). Trimming cost V 0 bases and J 5 bases, with 9 bases left between them. There are 14 residues in the CDR3. The CDR3 is CASSLDRVQNIQYF. The CDR3 DNA sequence: TGTGCCAGCAGCTTGGACAGGGTTCAAAACATTCAGTACTTC.

This sequence joins TRBV19 and TRBJ1-1; D unclear. Trimming stripped 1 base from V and 2 bases from J, with 8 bases between. Germline-derived CDR1 and CDR2 are LNHDA and SQIVND (reference sequence). CDR3 size: 14 residues. The CDR3 reads CASSIGQINTEAFF. The CDR3 coding sequence is TGTGCCAGTAGTATAGGTCAGATTAACACTGAAGCTTTCTTT.